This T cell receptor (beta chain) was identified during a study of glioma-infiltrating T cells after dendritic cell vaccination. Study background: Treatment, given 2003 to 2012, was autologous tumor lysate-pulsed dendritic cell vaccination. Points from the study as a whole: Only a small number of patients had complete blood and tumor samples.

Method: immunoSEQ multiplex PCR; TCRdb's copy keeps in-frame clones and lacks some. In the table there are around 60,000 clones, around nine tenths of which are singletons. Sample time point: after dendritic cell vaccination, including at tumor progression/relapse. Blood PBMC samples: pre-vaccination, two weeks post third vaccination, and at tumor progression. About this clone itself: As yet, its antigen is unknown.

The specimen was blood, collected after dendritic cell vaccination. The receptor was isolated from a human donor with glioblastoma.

CDR3 nucleotide sequence: TGTGCCAGCAGTCTCGAGGACAGGGTTTCGTACGAAAAACTGTTTTTT. Translated: CASSLEDRVSYEKLFF. The chain joins TRBV9 to TRBJ1-4, with 8 positions matching TRBD1. The junction had 14 bases not matched to a gene; V was cut back by 5 bases and J by 8 bases. The CDR3 has 16 amino acids. In germline, CDR1 is SGDLS, CDR2 YYNGEE.